Listed below are T cell receptor beta chains from one sample, sequenced in a study of T cells in Graves' hyperthyroidism and ophthalmopathy. Each CDR3 protein gets one entry after TCRdb re-called the multiplex PCR reads with MiXCR. The table has about 530,000 distinct CDR3 sequences, 17% seen once; the top ten hold approximately 16%. The sample was blood. These TCRs come from a young woman with Graves' ophthalmopathy. The CDR3 runs from the conserved cysteine through the conserved F or W. A D gene is named only where the DNA matches it firmly. Rows may omit the clone size; those that give it use once, few, many or a size class.

>11|many|TRBJ2-7|.|TRBV20-1
CSARADYEQYF
TGCAGTGCTAGGGCAGACTACGAGCAGTACTTC
>14|few|TRBJ1-6|TRBD1|TRBV11-2
CASSRGQAGGPLHF
TGTGCCAGCAGCCGGGGACAGGCAGGTGGGCCCCTCCACTTT
>17|.|TRBJ2-1|TRBD2|TRBV7-3
CASSLHRTSGGPNEQFF
TGTGCCAGCAGCTTACACCGTACTAGCGGGGGCCCCAATGAGCAGTTCTTC
>14|.|TRBJ2-7|.|TRBV19
CASSIRDGQKEQYF
TGTGCCAGTAGCATCAGGGACGGGCAGAAGGAGCAGTACTTC
>12|few|TRBJ2-7|.|TRBV4-3
CAAGGGRTEQYF
TGCGCCGCAGGTGGGGGGAGGACCGAGCAGTACTTC
>13|.|TRBJ1-5|.|TRBV6-1
CASRRVEDQPQHF
TGTGCCAGCAGAAGAGTTGAGGATCAGCCCCAGCATTTT
>14|.|TRBJ2-5|.|TRBV7-8
CASSEMRPKETQYF
TGTGCCAGCAGCGAGATGCGGCCGAAAGAGACCCAGTACTTC
>13|many|TRBJ1-2|.|TRBV13
CASSWREDYGYTF
TGTGCCAGCAGCTGGAGGGAGGACTATGGCTACACCTTC
>14|few|TRBJ1-1|.|TRBV28
CATAARGVNTEAFF
TGTGCCACCGCCGCCCGCGGTGTGAACACTGAAGCTTTCTTT
>15|many|TRBJ2-2|.|TRBV11-2
CASSFRRGNTGELFF
TGTGCCAGCAGCTTCCGTCGGGGGAACACCGGGGAGCTGTTTTTT
>16|many|TRBJ2-5|TRBD2|TRBV6-1
CASSEYGGEKQETQYF
TGTGCCAGCAGTGAATACGGGGGGGAAAAACAAGAGACCCAGTACTTC
>17|.|TRBJ2-3|TRBD2|TRBV20-1
CSAESGTSGSWPDTQYF
TGCAGTGCTGAATCCGGGACTAGCGGGAGTTGGCCAGATACGCAGTATTTT
>14|few|TRBJ2-1|.|TRBV7-9
CASSFEILRDEQFF
TGTGCCAGCAGCTTCGAGATCCTAAGGGATGAGCAGTTCTTC
>21|.|TRBJ2-2|TRBD2|TRBV6-1
CASSEVTRKGGVAGGYGELFF
TGTGCCAGCAGTGAAGTTACCCGGAAAGGGGGAGTAGCGGGAGGCTACGGGGAGCTGTTTTTT
>15|few|TRBJ2-1|.|TRBV20-1
CSAPREGRTYNEQFF
TGCAGTGCTCCCCGTGAGGGGCGGACCTACAATGAGCAGTTCTTC
>14|few|TRBJ1-5|TRBD1|TRBV28
CASTPDREEQPQHF
TGTGCCAGCACACCGGACAGGGAGGAACAGCCCCAGCATTTT
>14|.|TRBJ2-2|.|TRBV20-1
CSARAAANTGELFF
TGCAGTGCTAGAGCAGCGGCGAACACCGGGGAGCTGTTTTTT
>13|many|TRBJ1-5|.|TRBV7-8
CASGLIGNQPQHF
TGTGCCAGCGGGTTGATTGGCAATCAGCCCCAGCATTTT
>12|many|TRBJ1-2|.|TRBV28
CASSFLLGGYTF
TGTGCCAGCAGTTTCCTGCTCGGCGGCTACACCTTC
>15|many|TRBJ2-7|TRBD2|TRBV9
CASSPGLAAHYEQYF
TGTGCCAGCAGCCCGGGACTAGCGGCCCACTACGAGCAGTACTTC
>15|few|TRBJ1-1|.|TRBV4-1
CASSYLTTGATEAFF
TGCGCCAGCAGCTACCTCACGACAGGCGCCACTGAAGCTTTCTTT
>14|few|TRBJ1-1|.|TRBV20-1
CSARTRDSNTEAFF
TGCAGTGCTAGGACCAGGGACTCAAACACTGAAGCTTTCTTT
>13|many|TRBJ2-5|.|TRBV7-9
CASSLRTQETQYF
TGTGCCAGCAGCTTACGGACCCAAGAGACCCAGTACTTC
>15|few|TRBJ1-6|.|TRBV4-3
CASSQDAGIGSPLHF
TGCGCCAGCAGCCAAGATGCAGGGATCGGTTCACCCCTCCACTTT
>20|.|TRBJ1-6|.|TRBV11-2
CASSPFVPGRAEMGREPLHF
TGTGCCAGCAGTCCCTTTGTCCCCGGCAGGGCCGAGATGGGAAGGGAGCCCCTCCACTTT
>17|many|TRBJ2-6|TRBD1|TRBV6-1
CASSRGTGQAGANVLTF
TGTGCCAGCAGTCGCGGGACAGGGCAAGCTGGGGCCAACGTCCTGACTTTC
>15|many|TRBJ2-5|.|TRBV7-2
CASSKAPWGRETQYF
TGTGCCAGCAGCAAGGCCCCCTGGGGCAGGGAGACCCAGTACTTC
>17|many|TRBJ1-1|.|TRBV2
CASRLTGSSRMNTEAFF
TGTGCCAGCAGGCTCACAGGGTCCAGTCGCATGAACACTGAAGCTTTCTTT
>16|.|TRBJ2-3|TRBD2|TRBV7-3
CASSLTAGGITDTQYF
TGTGCCAGCAGCCTCACGGCGGGAGGGATCACAGATACGCAGTATTTT
>16|.|TRBJ2-7|.|TRBV6-5
CASSYQERPPPYEQYF
TGTGCCAGCAGTTATCAGGAGCGCCCACCTCCCTACGAGCAGTACTTC
>14|few|TRBJ2-1|.|TRBV11-3
CASSLEMGGDEQFF
TGTGCCAGCAGCTTAGAGATGGGAGGCGATGAGCAGTTCTTC
>12|many|TRBJ2-5|.|TRBV30
CAWSPGQETQYF
TGTGCCTGGAGTCCAGGCCAAGAGACCCAGTACTTC
>15|few|TRBJ1-6|.|TRBV7-9
CASSLDGPGGSPLHF
TGTGCCAGCAGCCTGGACGGCCCGGGAGGTTCACCCCTCCACTTT
>17|many|TRBJ2-1|TRBD2|TRBV6-2/TRBV6-3
CASSDPGLARSYNEQFF
TGTGCCAGCAGTGATCCCGGACTAGCGCGCTCCTACAATGAGCAGTTCTTC
>16|many|TRBJ1-1|TRBD1|TRBV18
CASSPGQGEGNTEAFF
TGTGCCAGCTCACCCGGACAGGGGGAGGGGAACACTGAAGCTTTCTTT
>17|many|TRBJ1-1|.|TRBV28
CASSPVGGAWSNTEAFF
TGTGCCAGCAGTCCCGTGGGAGGGGCATGGTCGAACACTGAAGCTTTCTTT
>14|many|TRBJ1-5|.|TRBV27
CASRHTGTNQPQHF
TGTGCCAGCAGGCATACAGGGACGAATCAGCCCCAGCATTTT